The following is a TCR beta chain sequence with its context. As yet, its antigen is unknown. V lost 1 base and J 3 bases, leaving 12 bases between the germline ends. The CDR3 extends over 16 amino acids. In germline, CDR1 is MGHRA, CDR2 YSYEKL. The sample originates from a study of cytomegalovirus exposure and HLA in healthy donors. Whole-study findings and limits: The study had only CMV serostatus as immune exposure information. The study carried out a later analysis of TCR beta sequences. It associated approximately 15,000 of them with specific HLA alleles at a false discovery rate of 0.05. Later analysis demonstrated an association between a missense DCLRE1C variant and TCR beta V- and J-gene trimming. It is likely that the observed cluster of highly shared sequence variants was a sequencing artifact.

The PCR had 60 Vbeta and 13 Jbeta primers. Repertoires were generated with immunoSEQ multiplex PCR, while TCRdb's copy carries only in-frame clones and drops some. This sample has 200,000 to 250,000 clones; around 76% occur once, and the top ten carry over 0.55%. The TCR sequence derives from a man aged 18 to 30 in good health and CMV-seronegative. The chain combines TRBV4-1 with TRBJ1-4; tentative D call: TRBD1 (6 bases). Sequenced material: PBMCs. Written as DNA, the CDR3 is TGCGCCAGCAGCCAAGTCTCCGGGACACCTAATGAAAAACTGTTTTTT. This encodes CASSQVSGTPNEKLFF.